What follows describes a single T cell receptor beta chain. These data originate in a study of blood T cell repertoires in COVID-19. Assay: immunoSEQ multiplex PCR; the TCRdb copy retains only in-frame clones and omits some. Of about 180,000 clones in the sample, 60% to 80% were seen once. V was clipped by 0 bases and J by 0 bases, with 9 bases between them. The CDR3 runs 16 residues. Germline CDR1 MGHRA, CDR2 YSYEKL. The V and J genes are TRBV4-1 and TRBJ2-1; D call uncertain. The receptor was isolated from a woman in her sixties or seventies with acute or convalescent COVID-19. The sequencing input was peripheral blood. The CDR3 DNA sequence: TGCGCCAGCAGCCAAGATCAAACGAGCTCCTACAATGAGCAGTTCTTC. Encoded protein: CASSQDQTSSYNEQFF.